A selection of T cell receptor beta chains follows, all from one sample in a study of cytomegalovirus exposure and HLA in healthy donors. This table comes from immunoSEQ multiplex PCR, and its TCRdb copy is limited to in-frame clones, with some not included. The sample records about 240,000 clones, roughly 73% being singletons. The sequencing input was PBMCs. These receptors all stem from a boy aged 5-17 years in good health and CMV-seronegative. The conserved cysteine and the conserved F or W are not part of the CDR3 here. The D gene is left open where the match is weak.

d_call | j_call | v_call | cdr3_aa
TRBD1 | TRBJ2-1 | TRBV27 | ASSFGTAYYNEQF
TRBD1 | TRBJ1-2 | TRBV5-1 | ASSGRTGNYGYT
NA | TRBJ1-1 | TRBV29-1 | SVAQTSVGNTEAF
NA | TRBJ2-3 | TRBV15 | ATSRAVSDTQY
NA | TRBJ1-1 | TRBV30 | AWSHSAGNTEAF
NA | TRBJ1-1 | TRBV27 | ASSSYRVQTAF
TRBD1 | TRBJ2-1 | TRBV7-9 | ASSWGQGNYNEQF
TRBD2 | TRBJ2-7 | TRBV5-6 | ASSLTGREYEQY
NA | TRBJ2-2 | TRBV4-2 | ASREGRGGFTNTGELF
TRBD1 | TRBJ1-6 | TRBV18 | ASSPQQRGTAHNSPLH
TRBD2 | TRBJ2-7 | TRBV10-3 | AISEQRELDEQY
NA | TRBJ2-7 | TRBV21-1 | ASGPFPGQKFSYEQY
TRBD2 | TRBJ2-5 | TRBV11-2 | ASSSSGGEGETQY
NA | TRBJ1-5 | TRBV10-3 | AISAGKEGQPQH
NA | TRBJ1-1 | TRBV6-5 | ASSRDTRRTEAF
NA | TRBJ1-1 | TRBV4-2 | ASRERTRGTGAF
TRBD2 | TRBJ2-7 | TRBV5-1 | ASGPSGTTYEQY
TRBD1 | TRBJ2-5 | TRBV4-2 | ASSLQQGAQETQY
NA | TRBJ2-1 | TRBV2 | ASSVQTGQF
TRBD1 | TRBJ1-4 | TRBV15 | ATSKLGQGHLLSANEKLF
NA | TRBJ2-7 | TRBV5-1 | ASSLGLFSYEQY
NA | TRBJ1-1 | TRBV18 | ASSKGDEAF
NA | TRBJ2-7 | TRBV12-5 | ASGLVCGESGHEQY
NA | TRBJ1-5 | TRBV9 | ASSVDFEGHQH
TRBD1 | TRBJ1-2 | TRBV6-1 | ASSDAGGNGYT
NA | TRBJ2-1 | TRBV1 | TSSSHSIYNEQF
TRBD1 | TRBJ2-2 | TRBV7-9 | ASSLEGDRGTGELF
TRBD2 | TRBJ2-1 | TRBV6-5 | AGRVKAGDNEQF
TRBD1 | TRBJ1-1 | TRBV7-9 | ASSAFGTGDTEAF
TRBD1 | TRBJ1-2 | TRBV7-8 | ASSLAYLDRGPTYNYGYT
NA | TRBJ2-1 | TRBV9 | ASSVGSYNEQF
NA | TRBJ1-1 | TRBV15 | ATSRDILRQGVNTEAF
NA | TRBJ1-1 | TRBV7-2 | ASSTQGRDTEAF
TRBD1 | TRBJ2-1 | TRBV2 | ASSGPGQGAYNEQF
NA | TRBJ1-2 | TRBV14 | ASSQGGGSYGYT
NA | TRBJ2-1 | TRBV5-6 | ASSLVTEQF
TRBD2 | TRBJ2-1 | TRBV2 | ASLRAGGDNEQF
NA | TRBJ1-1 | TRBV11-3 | ASSLDRPGDTEAF
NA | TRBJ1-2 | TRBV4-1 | ASSQERGSNYGYT
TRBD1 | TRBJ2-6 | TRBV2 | ASTQGWPGANVLT